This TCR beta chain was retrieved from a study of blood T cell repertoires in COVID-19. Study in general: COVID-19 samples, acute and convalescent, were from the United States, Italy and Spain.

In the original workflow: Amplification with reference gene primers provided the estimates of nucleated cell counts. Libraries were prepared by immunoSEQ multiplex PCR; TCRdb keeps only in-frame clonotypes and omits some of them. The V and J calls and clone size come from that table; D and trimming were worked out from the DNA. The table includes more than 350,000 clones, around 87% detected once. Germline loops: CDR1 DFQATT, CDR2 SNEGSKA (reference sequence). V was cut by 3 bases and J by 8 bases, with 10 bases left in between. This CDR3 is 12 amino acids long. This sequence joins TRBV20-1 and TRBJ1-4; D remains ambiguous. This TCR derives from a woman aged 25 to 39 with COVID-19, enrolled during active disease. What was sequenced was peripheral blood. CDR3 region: CSASLDFEKLFF. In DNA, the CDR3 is TGCAGTGCTAGTTTAGACTTCGAAAAACTGTTTTTT.